These T cell receptor beta chains were read from a single sample in a study of T cell repertoires in aging, cancer and after chemotherapy. TCRdb redid the calling of the multiplex PCR reads with MiXCR, one entry per CDR3 protein. The table has about 6,000 distinct CDR3 sequences, under 30% seen once; the top ten hold 9.7%. Sequenced input: blood. Receptors were obtained from a human donor in good health. Both conserved end residues are part of each CDR3. A D gene is named only where the DNA matches it firmly. Clone sizes are given selectively: once, few, many, or a class where the clone is expanded.

few,.,TRBJ2-1,TRBV5-1,CASSLEVGKGNEQFF,TGCGCCAGCAGCCTAGAGGTAGGGAAAGGCAATGAGCAGTTCTTC
many,TRBD1,TRBJ1-6,TRBV4-1,CASSQAQTGGNSPLHF,TGCGCCAGCAGCCAAGCCCAGACAGGGGGTAATTCACCCCTCCACTTT
.,.,TRBJ1-2,TRBV19,CASSIVGGGPTNYGYTF,TGTGCCAGTAGTATAGTAGGGGGGGGACCTACTAACTATGGCTACACCTTC
medium-sized,.,TRBJ1-2,TRBV20-1,CSARVGTYGYTF,TGCAGTGCTAGAGTGGGCACCTATGGCTACACCTTC
medium-sized,.,TRBJ1-5,TRBV20-1,CSAGYGQSSNQPQHF,TGCAGTGCTGGTTACGGACAGAGTAGCAATCAGCCCCAGCATTTT
medium-sized,TRBD1,TRBJ2-1,TRBV7-9,CASSLGGTGVGNEQFF,TGTGCCAGCAGCTTAGGAGGGACAGGGGTCGGCAATGAGCAGTTCTTC
medium-sized,TRBD1,TRBJ1-5,TRBV6-6,CASRTGTGGISNQPQHF,TGTGCCAGCAGAACCGGGACAGGGGGGATTAGCAATCAGCCCCAGCATTTT
.,TRBD2,TRBJ2-3,TRBV20-1,CSAHGGGADTQYF,TGCAGTGCTCACGGGGGGGGCGCAGATACGCAGTATTTT
medium-sized,.,TRBJ2-3,TRBV19,CASSIAPDTQYF,TGTGCCAGTAGTATAGCCCCAGATACGCAGTATTTT
medium-sized,TRBD1,TRBJ1-2,TRBV6-1,CASSPRTGYYGYTF,TGTGCCAGCAGTCCAAGGACAGGGTATTATGGCTACACCTTC
medium-sized,TRBD1,TRBJ1-1,TRBV7-2,CASSPGTGGLTEAFF,TGTGCCAGCAGCCCCGGAACAGGGGGATTAACTGAAGCTTTCTTT
medium-sized,.,TRBJ1-1,TRBV13,CASSPRTVEAFF,TGTGCCAGCAGCCCCCGGACGGTTGAAGCTTTCTTT
medium-sized,.,TRBJ1-5,TRBV12-3/TRBV12-4,CASSFRTYNQPQHF,TGTGCCAGCAGTTTTAGGACTTACAATCAGCCCCAGCATTTT
medium-sized,.,TRBJ1-1,TRBV19,CASSIRDMNTEAFF,TGTGCCAGTAGTATCAGGGACATGAACACTGAAGCTTTCTTT
few,TRBD2,TRBJ2-3,TRBV14,CASSQGAGGPTDTQYF,TGTGCCAGCAGCCAAGGAGCGGGAGGGCCCACAGATACGCAGTATTTT
medium-sized,TRBD1,TRBJ1-2,TRBV19,CASSPGQGGYGYTF,TGTGCCAGTAGCCCGGGACAGGGGGGCTATGGCTACACCTTC
.,TRBD1,TRBJ1-6,TRBV20-1,CSARIGTGKSPLHF,TGCAGTGCTAGAATCGGGACAGGAAAATCACCCCTCCACTTT
.,.,TRBJ1-5,TRBV28,CASSLQWAQHF,TGTGCCAGCAGTCTGCAGTGGGCCCAGCATTTT
medium-sized,.,TRBJ2-3,TRBV11-2,CASSLDSRGTDTQYF,TGTGCCAGCAGCTTAGATAGTCGGGGCACAGATACGCAGTATTTT
medium-sized,.,TRBJ1-1,TRBV6-1,CASRGGSTEAFF,TGTGCCAGCAGAGGGGGGAGCACTGAAGCTTTCTTT
medium-sized,.,TRBJ1-3,TRBV18,CASSPNSSGNTIYF,TGTGCCAGCTCACCAAACAGCTCTGGAAACACCATATATTTT
.,.,TRBJ2-3,TRBV7-9,CASRLQGGHTDTQYF,TGTGCCAGCAGATTACAAGGGGGGCACACAGATACGCAGTATTTT
few,TRBD2,TRBJ2-3,TRBV11-2,CASRVPSGGSTDTQYF,TGTGCCAGCAGAGTCCCGAGCGGGGGGAGCACAGATACGCAGTATTTT
medium-sized,.,TRBJ1-2,TRBV7-2,CASSLDAGSGSGYTF,TGTGCCAGCAGCTTAGACGCCGGGTCAGGGAGTGGCTACACCTTC
.,.,TRBJ2-3,TRBV18,CASSPNTDTQYF,TGTGCCAGCTCACCAAACACAGATACGCAGTATTTT
.,.,TRBJ2-4,TRBV20-1,CSARDGGEAKNIQYF,TGCAGTGCTAGAGATGGTGGCGAAGCCAAAAACATTCAGTACTTC
.,TRBD1,TRBJ1-6,TRBV5-1,CASSRIGGNSPLHF,TGCGCCAGCAGTCGAATAGGGGGCAATTCACCCCTCCACTTT
medium-sized,TRBD1,TRBJ1-6,TRBV20-1,CSARGQGASPLHF,TGCAGTGCTAGAGGACAGGGGGCTTCACCCCTCCACTTT
medium-sized,.,TRBJ1-2,TRBV10-1,CASSDDFGGYTF,TGCGCCAGCAGTGACGATTTCGGTGGCTACACCTTC
medium-sized,.,TRBJ1-1,TRBV6-5,CASSYTGARTEAFF,TGTGCCAGCAGTTACACCGGGGCGCGAACTGAAGCTTTCTTT
medium-sized,.,TRBJ1-4,TRBV20-1,CSARAGRNLNEKLFF,TGCAGTGCTAGAGCTGGTCGGAACCTTAATGAAAAACTGTTTTTT
few,.,TRBJ2-2,TRBV5-1,CASVRGGFGDTGELFF,TGCGCCAGCGTACGGGGCGGCTTCGGTGACACCGGGGAGCTGTTTTTT
medium-sized,.,TRBJ2-7,TRBV6-2/TRBV6-3,CASSYMAGAREQYF,TGTGCCAGCAGTTACATGGCGGGGGCGAGGGAGCAGTACTTC
medium-sized,TRBD2,TRBJ2-2,TRBV7-3,CASSLLAGRTGELFF,TGTGCCAGCAGCCTACTAGCGGGGCGTACCGGGGAGCTGTTTTTT
.,.,TRBJ1-1,TRBV12-3/TRBV12-4,CASSQRAGTVEEAFF,TGTGCCAGCAGTCAGAGAGCCGGGACGGTGGAAGAAGCTTTCTTT
.,TRBD2,TRBJ2-1,TRBV7-9,CASSHGLAGDNEQFF,TGTGCCAGCAGCCACGGACTAGCGGGGGACAATGAGCAGTTCTTC
.,.,TRBJ2-1,TRBV10-3,CATRSLQNEQFF,TGTGCCACCAGATCTTTGCAGAATGAGCAGTTCTTC
medium-sized,TRBD1,TRBJ2-7,TRBV4-2,CASSQVGTGVNYEQYF,TGTGCCAGCAGCCAAGTAGGGACAGGGGTCAACTACGAGCAGTACTTC
medium-sized,.,TRBJ2-3,TRBV7-9,CASSPYSGTDTQYF,TGTGCCAGCAGCCCCTACAGTGGCACAGATACGCAGTATTTT
medium-sized,.,TRBJ1-1,TRBV6-5,CASSYGNRIQNTEAFF,TGTGCCAGCAGTTATGGGAACAGGATCCAGAACACTGAAGCTTTCTTT
.,.,TRBJ2-5,TRBV12-3/TRBV12-4,CASSLGQGQETQYF,TGTGCCAGCAGTTTGGGGCAGGGGCAAGAGACCCAGTACTTC
medium-sized,.,TRBJ1-5,TRBV10-3,CAISGDGSRPQHF,TGTGCCATCAGTGGGGACGGGTCAAGGCCCCAGCATTTT
medium-sized,TRBD2,TRBJ2-7,TRBV6-2/TRBV6-3,CASSYPAAGVYEQYF,TGTGCCAGCAGTTACCCAGCCGCGGGGGTGTACGAGCAGTACTTC
few,TRBD2,TRBJ2-3,TRBV15,CATSSRSGQIYTDTQYF,TGTGCCACCAGCAGCCGTAGCGGGCAAATTTACACAGATACGCAGTATTTT
medium-sized,.,TRBJ2-7,TRBV14,CASTLRIRKPYEQYF,TGTGCCAGCACTCTCCGGATCCGAAAGCCCTACGAGCAGTACTTC
.,TRBD1,TRBJ2-3,TRBV7-2,CASSSTRGTDKQYF,TGTGCCAGCAGCTCGACTCGTGGGACAGATAAGCAGTATTTT
medium-sized,.,TRBJ1-1,TRBV27,CASSLGPRVGTEAFF,TGTGCCAGCAGTTTAGGGCCCAGGGTGGGCACTGAAGCTTTCTTT